Following are 25 T cell receptor beta chains from one sample sequenced in a study of T cell responses to AZD1222 COVID-19 vaccine. Some clones are missing from TCRdb's copy, which holds only in-frame ones; the method was immunoSEQ multiplex PCR. This sample carries 170,000 or so clones, roughly nine tenths of them seen once, and the ten largest clones take 2% to 3%. The sequences come from peripheral blood, collected on day 0 of AZD1222 vaccination. These receptor sequences come from an adult in good health.

The chain has TRBV29-1 and TRBJ1-2; D perhaps matches TRBD1 (5 bases). The CDR3 contains 16 residues. Trimming removed 1 base from V and 7 bases from J, with 22 bases in between. Per germline, CDR1 SQVTM and CDR2 ANQGSEA. CDR3 region: CSVEVGQRQSKGGYTF. DNA for the CDR3: TGCAGCGTTGAAGTGGGGCAACGCCAGTCCAAAGGTGGCTACACCTTC. Full variable domain (remainder filled in from reference TRBV29-1 and TRBJ1-2): SAVISQKPSRDICQRGTSLTIQCQVDSQVTMMFWYRQQPGQSLTLIATANQGSEATYESGFVIDKFPISRPNLTFSTLTVSNMSPEDSSIYLCSVEVGQRQSKGGYTFGSGTRLTVV.

The V call is TRBV5-4, the J call TRBJ1-2, with unresolved D. The length of the CDR3 is 16 residues. Trimming shortened V by 4 bases and J by 1 base, and 17 bases separated the two germline ends. Germline CDR1 is SGHNT and CDR2 is YYREEE (reference sequence). CDR3 region: CASSIPLKSSNYGYTF. CDR3 in DNA: TGTGCCAGCAGCATCCCTCTAAAAAGTAGTAACTATGGCTACACCTTC.

This clone is a singleton in its sample. This chain connects TRBV5-6 to TRBJ2-5; possible D gene TRBD2, 6 bases. V gave up 1 base and J gave up 3 bases, with 16 bases separating them. This CDR3 spans 16 amino acids. Germline CDR1 SGHDT, CDR2 YYEEEE. CDR3 DNA sequence: TGTGCCAGCAGCTTGTTCCGTCGGGGGAGGAAAGAGACCCAGTACTTC. Translated: CASSLFRRGRKETQYF.

The gene calls are TRBV15 and TRBJ2-4, with no clear D. Trimming took off 0 bases at V and 9 bases at J, with 9 bases between the two ends. CDR1 and CDR2 (germline): LNHNV, YYDKDF (reference sequence). This CDR3 contains 13 residues. CDR3: CATSRDKGSIQYF. The CDR3 DNA reads as TGTGCCACCAGCAGAGATAAAGGATCCATTCAGTACTTC.

This sequence joins TRBV5-1 and TRBJ2-3; 16 nucleotides agree with TRBD2. Looked up from germline, CDR1 is SGHRS and CDR2 is YFSETQ. The CDR3 loop spans 19 amino acids. V gave up 0 bases and J gave up 1 base; unmatched junction bases: 5. The CDR3 sequence: CASSLGGLAGGPGTDTQYF. The CDR3 coding sequence is TGCGCCAGCAGCTTGGGGGGACTAGCGGGAGGGCCGGGCACAGATACGCAGTATTTT.

V usage is TRBV6-1 and J usage is TRBJ2-7; D gene ambiguous. The CDR3 is made up of 12 amino acids. The V gene lost 1 base and the J gene lost 6 bases, with 7 bases spanning the gap. Per the germline V gene, CDR1 is MNHNS and CDR2 is SASEGT. The DNA of the CDR3 is TGTGCCAGCAGTGAAGATTCCGCCGAGCAGTACTTC. Protein sequence: CASSEDSAEQYF.

The genes are TRBV27 and TRBJ2-1, with 8 nucleotides matching TRBD1. V shed 8 bases, J shed 12 bases, and the junction held 15 bases outside the gene matches. Germline assignment: CDR1 MNHEY and CDR2 SMNVEV (reference sequence). CDR3 length equals 14 residues. The CDR3 loop is CASRPRQGHLGQFF. The CDR3 DNA is TGTGCCAGCCGGCCTAGACAGGGGCACCTCGGGCAGTTCTTC.

The chain joins TRBV27 to TRBJ1-1; 10 nucleotides line up with TRBD1. The germline V gene encodes CDR1 MNHEY and CDR2 SMNVEV (reference sequence). The junction had 6 bases not matched to a gene; V was cut back by 3 bases and J by 11 bases. The CDR3 length is 13 residues. CDR3 DNA sequence: TGTGCCAGCAGTTTCCGGACAGGGGGGGTTGCTTTCTTT. It yields the protein CASSFRTGGVAFF.

The chain recombines TRBV5-1 with TRBJ1-6; D is uncertain. The V end was cut by 4 bases, the J end by 9 bases, with 17 bases between. The CDR3 has 15 amino acids. CDR1 and CDR2 from the germline V gene are SGHRS and YFSETQ. CDR3 DNA: TGCGCCAGCAGCAGCGGACTCGGTCAGATTTCACCCCTCCACTTT. As protein: CASSSGLGQISPLHF.

J is TRBJ1-1 and V is TRBV28, with 8 bases identical to TRBD1. The CDR3 has 14 amino acids. V lost 5 bases, J lost 5 bases, and 7 bases stayed unmatched. Looked up from germline, CDR1 is MDHEN and CDR2 is SYDVKM. The CDR3: CASSRTGPLTEAFF. The CDR3 DNA reads as TGTGCCAGCAGTCGGACAGGGCCCTTGACTGAAGCTTTCTTT.

V is TRBV18 and J is TRBJ2-7; no clear D. Trimming cost V 2 bases and J 2 bases, with 7 bases left between them. CDR1 and CDR2 (germline): KGHSH, LQKENI. The CDR3 extends over 13 amino acids. The CDR3 DNA reads TGTGCCAGCTCACCAGGGCTAGCCTACGAGCAGTACTTC. Its translation: CASSPGLAYEQYF.

V and J are TRBV7-7 and TRBJ2-5; TRBD2 is a possible D gene (7 bases). The V end lost 5 bases, the J end lost 5 bases, and 27 bases lay between the germline ends. This CDR3 region has 18 residues. Germline CDR1 is SSHAT and CDR2 is FNYEAQ (reference sequence). The CDR3 reads CASSPYNLRGASDETQYF. Written as DNA, the CDR3 is TGTGCCAGCAGCCCCTATAACTTACGGGGGGCGAGTGACGAGACCCAGTACTTC.

This clone was counted a single time. The chain recombines TRBV2 with TRBJ2-2; possibly TRBD2 for D (6 bases). The CDR3 runs to 16 residues. Germline CDR1 and CDR2: SNHLY and FYNNEI. Trimming left V 1 base short and J 0 bases short, with 9 bases between. CDR3 protein: CASSEVRGANTGELFF. CDR3 DNA sequence: TGTGCCAGCAGTGAAGTGCGCGGGGCGAACACCGGGGAGCTGTTTTTT.

The CDR3 spells CASSSLLAGEYYEQYF. Here the CDR3 DNA reads TGTGCCAGTAGTAGCCTCTTAGCGGGAGAGTACTACGAGCAGTACTTC. The chain is built from TRBV19 and TRBJ2-7, with 9 nucleotides matching TRBD2. The length of the CDR3 is 16 residues. Germline loops: CDR1 LNHDA, CDR2 SQIVND (reference sequence). J lost 3 bases, V lost 4 bases, and 10 bases had no gene match.

The V gene is TRBV5-4, the J gene TRBJ2-1, with D maybe TRBD2 (5 bases). V was trimmed by 3 bases and J by 12 bases, leaving 19 bases between them. The CDR3 runs 14 residues. The germline V gene encodes CDR1 SGHNT and CDR2 YYREEE (reference sequence). In nucleotides, the CDR3 is TGTGCCAGCAGCTCTTGGGCCGCCCCCCGGGGGCAGTTCTTC. Amino acid sequence: CASSSWAAPRGQFF.

The gene calls are TRBV18 and TRBJ1-6, with 9 bases aligning to TRBD1. V was clipped by 4 bases and J by 1 base; unmatched bases: 2. CDR3 length: 16 amino acids. Germline V gene lookup returns CDR1 KGHSH and CDR2 LQKENI. CDR3 bases: TGTGCCAGCTCACGGGACAGGGCTTCCTATAATTCACCCCTCCACTTT. Translation gives CASSRDRASYNSPLHF.

This chain uses TRBV2 with TRBJ1-1; 7 positions match TRBD1. Germline V gene lookup returns CDR1 SNHLY and CDR2 FYNNEI. This CDR3 is built from 14 residues. Trimming removed 6 bases from V and 0 bases from J; junction bases left unmatched: 4. The CDR3 is CASRETGMNTEAFF. The DNA of the CDR3 is TGTGCCAGCAGGGAGACAGGGATGAACACTGAAGCTTTCTTT.

The CDR3, as DNA: TGTGCCAGCAGTCTCACCCTGGGCTATGGCTACACCTTC. Its translation is CASSLTLGYGYTF. This chain connects TRBV27 to TRBJ1-2; unclear D gene. Trimming took 5 bases from V and 4 from J, leaving 11 bases between them. Germline V gene data show CDR1 as MNHEY and CDR2 as SMNVEV (reference sequence). The CDR3 spans 13 residues.

The rearrangement joins TRBV15 to TRBJ1-2; no definite D call. Germline V gives CDR1 LNHNV, CDR2 YYDKDF (reference sequence). This CDR3 comprises 15 residues. Trimming took 2 bases from V and 0 from J, leaving 10 bases between them. The CDR3 region is CATSRPGGTNYGYTF. In DNA, the CDR3 is TGTGCCACCAGCAGACCTGGCGGCACTAACTATGGCTACACCTTC.

CDR3 region: CASSFLGREQYF. The CDR3 DNA follows: TGTGCCAGCAGTTTCCTGGGGCGCGAGCAGTACTTC. This rearrangement joins TRBV27 to TRBJ2-7; weak D call: TRBD1 (5 bases). Trimming shortened V by 3 bases and J by 6 bases, and 9 bases separated the two germline ends. There are 12 residues in the CDR3. In germline, CDR1 is MNHEY, CDR2 SMNVEV (reference sequence).

This chain links TRBV27 with TRBJ1-2, with 7 bases fitting TRBD1. CDR1 and CDR2 (germline): MNHEY, SMNVEV (reference sequence). This CDR3 contains 17 residues. J lost 4 bases, V lost 6 bases, and 17 bases had no gene match. CDR3 residues: CASRPGQATGFPYGYTF. The DNA for the CDR3 is TGTGCCAGCAGGCCGGGCCAAGCGACAGGGTTCCCCTATGGCTACACCTTC.

DNA of the CDR3: TGTGCCAGCAGACAACAGGGGCGGAGAAACACCATATATTTT. This sequence encodes CASRQQGRRNTIYF. The chain uses TRBV6-5 and TRBJ1-3, with 7 bases fitting TRBD1. The V gene end was trimmed by 6 bases and the J gene end by 5 bases; junction bases not matched to a gene: 7. The CDR3 loop spans 14 amino acids. Germline CDR1 is MNHEY and CDR2 is SVGAGI.

This clone turned up a few times. The chain has TRBV12-3 or TRBV12-4 and TRBJ2-7; D perhaps matches TRBD1 (6 bases). V gave up 5 bases and J gave up 4 bases, with 9 bases separating them. The CDR3 is made up of 12 amino acids. CDR3 in amino acids: CASSPQGYEQYF. CDR3 nucleotides: TGTGCCAGCAGTCCACAGGGTTACGAGCAGTACTTC.

The genes are TRBV10-3 and TRBJ2-7, with 12 bases that match TRBD1. CDR1 is ENHRY and CDR2 is SYGVKD in the germline V gene. With V trimmed by 6 bases and J by 6 bases, 18 bases remained unmatched. The CDR3 is made up of 18 amino acids. CDR3 in DNA: TGTGCCATCAGCGAATTACCAATAGGGGGACAGGGGGCTTTCGAGCAGTACTTC. Translating gives CAISELPIGGQGAFEQYF.

The rearrangement uses TRBV5-1 and TRBJ1-2; perhaps TRBD1 as D (5 bases). Trimming stripped 1 base from V and 2 bases from J, with 6 bases between. Germline CDR1 is SGHRS and CDR2 is YFSETQ. The CDR3 has 13 amino acids. In DNA, the CDR3 is TGCGCCAGCAGCTTGTCAGGGAACTATGGCTACACCTTC. Its translation: CASSLSGNYGYTF.